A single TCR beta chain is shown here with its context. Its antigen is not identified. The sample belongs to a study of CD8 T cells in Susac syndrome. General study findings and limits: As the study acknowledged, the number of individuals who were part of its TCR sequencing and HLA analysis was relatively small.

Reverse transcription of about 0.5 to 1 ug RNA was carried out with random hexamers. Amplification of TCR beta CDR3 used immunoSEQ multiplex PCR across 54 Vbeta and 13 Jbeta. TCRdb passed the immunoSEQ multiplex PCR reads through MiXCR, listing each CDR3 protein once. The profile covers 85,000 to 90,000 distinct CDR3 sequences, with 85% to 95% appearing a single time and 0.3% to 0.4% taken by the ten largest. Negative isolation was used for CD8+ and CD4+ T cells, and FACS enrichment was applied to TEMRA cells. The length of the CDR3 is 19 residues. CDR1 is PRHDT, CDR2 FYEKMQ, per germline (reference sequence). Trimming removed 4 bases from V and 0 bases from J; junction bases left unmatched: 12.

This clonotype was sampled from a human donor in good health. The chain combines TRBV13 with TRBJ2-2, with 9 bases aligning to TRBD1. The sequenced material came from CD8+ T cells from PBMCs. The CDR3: CASSSVPGQGLANTGELFF. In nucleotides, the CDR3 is TGTGCCAGCAGCTCAGTCCCGGGACAGGGACTCGCGAACACCGGGGAGCTGTTTTTT.